Sequencing of this T cell receptor beta chain was carried out in a study of T cells after yellow fever vaccination. Findings of the study overall: Though it reached lower strength, the secondary response hit its peak faster, day 5 versus 15. Boosting was followed by the reappearance of most primary-vaccination clones (roughly 96% CD4, 85% to 90% CD8).

V dropped 5 bases and J dropped 0 bases, with 5 bases sitting between them. CDR1 is SGHRS, CDR2 YFSETQ, per germline. The CDR3 totals 13 residues. This clonotype has just a few counts. The target antigen is unknown. 5'RACE template switching produced TCR cDNA carrying a universal primer site and UMIs. TCRdb analysed the 5' RACE reads with MiXCR anew, one entry per CDR3 protein. The sample holds roughly 170,000 distinct CDR3 sequences, approximately 6.2% seen once. The sequence came from a man younger than 35 who received the YFV17D yellow fever vaccine. This sequence joins TRBV5-1 and TRBJ2-2; D not resolved. The sample in question was CD4+ T cells sorted from PBMCs, obtained on the day of the first yellow fever vaccination. The CDR3 sequence: CASRGSNTGELFF. The CDR3 region has the DNA TGCGCCAGCAGGGGATCGAACACCGGGGAGCTGTTTTTT.